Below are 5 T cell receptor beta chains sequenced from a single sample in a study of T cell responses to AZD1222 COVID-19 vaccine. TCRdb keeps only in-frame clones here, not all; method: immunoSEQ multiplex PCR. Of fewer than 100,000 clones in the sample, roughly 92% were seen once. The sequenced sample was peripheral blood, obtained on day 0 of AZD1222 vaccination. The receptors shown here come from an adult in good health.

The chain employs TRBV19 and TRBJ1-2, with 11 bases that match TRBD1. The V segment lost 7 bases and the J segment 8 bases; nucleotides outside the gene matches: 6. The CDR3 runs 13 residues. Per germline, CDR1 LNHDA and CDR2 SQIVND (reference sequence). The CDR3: CASTKDRGRGYTF. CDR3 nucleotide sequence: TGTGCCAGTACCAAGGACAGGGGGCGAGGCTACACCTTC.

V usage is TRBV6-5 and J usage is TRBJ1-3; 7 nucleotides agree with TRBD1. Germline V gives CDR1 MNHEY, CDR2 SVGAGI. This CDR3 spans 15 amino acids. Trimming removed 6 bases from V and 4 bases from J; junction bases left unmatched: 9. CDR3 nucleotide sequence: TGTGCCAGCAGCGCCAGGGGGGAGGGAGGAAACACCATATATTTT. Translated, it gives CASSARGEGGNTIYF.

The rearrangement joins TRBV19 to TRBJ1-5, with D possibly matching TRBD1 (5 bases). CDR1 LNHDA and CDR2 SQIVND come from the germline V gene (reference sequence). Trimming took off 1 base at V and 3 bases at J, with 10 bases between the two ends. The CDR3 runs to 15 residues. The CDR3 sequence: CASSIGGANNQPQHF. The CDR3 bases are TGTGCCAGTAGTATAGGGGGCGCGAACAATCAGCCCCAGCATTTT.

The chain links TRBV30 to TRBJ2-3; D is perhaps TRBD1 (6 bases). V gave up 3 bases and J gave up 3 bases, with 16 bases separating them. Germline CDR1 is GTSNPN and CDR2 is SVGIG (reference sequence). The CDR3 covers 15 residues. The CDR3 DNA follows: TGTGCCTGGAGGGGGGCTAGGTTTAGGACAGATACGCAGTATTTT. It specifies CAWRGARFRTDTQYF.

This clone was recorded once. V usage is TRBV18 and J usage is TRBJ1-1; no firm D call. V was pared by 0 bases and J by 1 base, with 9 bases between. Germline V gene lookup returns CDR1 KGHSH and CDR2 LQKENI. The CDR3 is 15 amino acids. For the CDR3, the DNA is TGTGCCAGCTCACCACCGAACAGCCAGAACACTGAAGCTTTCTTT. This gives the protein CASSPPNSQNTEAFF.